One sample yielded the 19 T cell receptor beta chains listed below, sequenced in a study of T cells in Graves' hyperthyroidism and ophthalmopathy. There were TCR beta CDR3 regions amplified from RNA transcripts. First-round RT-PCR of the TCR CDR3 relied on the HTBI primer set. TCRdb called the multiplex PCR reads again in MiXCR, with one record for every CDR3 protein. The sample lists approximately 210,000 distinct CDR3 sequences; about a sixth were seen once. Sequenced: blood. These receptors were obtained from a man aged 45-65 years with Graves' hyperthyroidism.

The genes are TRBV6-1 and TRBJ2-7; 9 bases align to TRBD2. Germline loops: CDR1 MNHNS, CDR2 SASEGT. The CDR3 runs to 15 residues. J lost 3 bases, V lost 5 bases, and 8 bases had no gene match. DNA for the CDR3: TGTGCCAGCAGTAAAACCGGGACTAGCATCTACGAGCAGTACTTC. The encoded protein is CASSKTGTSIYEQYF.

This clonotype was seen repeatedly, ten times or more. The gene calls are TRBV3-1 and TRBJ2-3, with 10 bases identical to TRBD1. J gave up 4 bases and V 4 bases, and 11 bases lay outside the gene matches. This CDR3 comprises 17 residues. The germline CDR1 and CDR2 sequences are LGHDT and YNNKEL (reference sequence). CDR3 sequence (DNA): TGTGCCAGCAGCCGGTCCCGGGACAGGGGTTGGTCAGATACGCAGTATTTT. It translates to CASSRSRDRGWSDTQYF.

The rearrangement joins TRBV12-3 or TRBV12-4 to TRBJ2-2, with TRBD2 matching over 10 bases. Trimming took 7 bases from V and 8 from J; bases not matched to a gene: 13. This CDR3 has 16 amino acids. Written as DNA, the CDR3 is TGTGCCAGCATTCAACCGGGACTAGCGCGGAGGGGGGAGCTGTTTTTT. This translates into CASIQPGLARRGELFF.

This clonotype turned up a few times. In nucleotides, the CDR3 is TGTGCCAGCAGCCCCCTTTCACCTAGGCTAGCGGGAGAGACCCAGTACTTC. Protein: CASSPLSPRLAGETQYF. The chain employs TRBV3-1 and TRBJ2-5; the match to TRBD2 covers 8 bases. The CDR3 contains 17 residues. Germline trimming cut 4 bases from V and 4 bases from J; bases unmatched to any gene: 14. The germline CDR1 and CDR2 sequences are LGHDT and YNNKEL (reference sequence).

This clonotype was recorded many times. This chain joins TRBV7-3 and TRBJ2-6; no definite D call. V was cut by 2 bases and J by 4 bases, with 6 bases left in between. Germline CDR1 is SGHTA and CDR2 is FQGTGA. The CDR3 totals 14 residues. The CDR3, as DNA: TGTGCCAGCAGCTTAGAGACCGGGGCCAACGTCCTGACTTTC. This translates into CASSLETGANVLTF. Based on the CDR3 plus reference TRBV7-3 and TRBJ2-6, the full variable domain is GAGVSQTPSNKVTEKGKYVELRCDPISGHTALYWYRQSLGQGPEFLIYFQGTGAADDSGLPNDRFFAVRPEGSVSTLKIQRTERGDSAVYLCASSLETGANVLTFGAGSRLTVL.

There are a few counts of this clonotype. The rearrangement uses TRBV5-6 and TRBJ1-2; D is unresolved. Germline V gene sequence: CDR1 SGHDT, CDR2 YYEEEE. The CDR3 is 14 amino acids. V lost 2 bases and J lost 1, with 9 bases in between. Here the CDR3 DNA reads TGTGCCAGCAGCTTCGGAAGGAGTAACTATGGCTACACCTTC. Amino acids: CASSFGRSNYGYTF.

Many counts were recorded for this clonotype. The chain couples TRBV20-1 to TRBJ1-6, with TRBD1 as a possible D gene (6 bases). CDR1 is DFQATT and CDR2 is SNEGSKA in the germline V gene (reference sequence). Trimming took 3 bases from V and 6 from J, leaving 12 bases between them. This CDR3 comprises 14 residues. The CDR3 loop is CSARIYRANSPLHF. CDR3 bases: TGCAGTGCTAGGATTTACAGGGCTAATTCACCCCTCCACTTT.

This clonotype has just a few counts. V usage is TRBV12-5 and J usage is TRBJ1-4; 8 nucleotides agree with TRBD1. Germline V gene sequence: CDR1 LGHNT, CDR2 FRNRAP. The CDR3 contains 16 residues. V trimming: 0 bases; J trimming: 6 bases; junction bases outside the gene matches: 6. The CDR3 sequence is CASGLVLGQGHEKLFF. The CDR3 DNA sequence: TGTGCTAGTGGTTTGGTACTCGGACAGGGCCATGAAAAACTGTTTTTT.

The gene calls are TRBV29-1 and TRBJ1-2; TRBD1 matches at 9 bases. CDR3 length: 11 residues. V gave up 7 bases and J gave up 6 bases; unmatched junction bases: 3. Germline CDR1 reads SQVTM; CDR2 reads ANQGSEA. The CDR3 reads CSAGQGHGYTF. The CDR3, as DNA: TGCAGCGCCGGACAGGGGCATGGCTACACCTTC.

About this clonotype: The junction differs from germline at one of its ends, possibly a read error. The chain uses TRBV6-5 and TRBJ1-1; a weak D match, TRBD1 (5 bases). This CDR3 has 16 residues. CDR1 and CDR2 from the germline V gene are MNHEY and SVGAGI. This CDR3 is CASSYSLGHQNTEASF. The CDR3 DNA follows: TGTGCCAGCAGTTACTCACTCGGACATCAGAACACTGAAGCTTCCTTT.

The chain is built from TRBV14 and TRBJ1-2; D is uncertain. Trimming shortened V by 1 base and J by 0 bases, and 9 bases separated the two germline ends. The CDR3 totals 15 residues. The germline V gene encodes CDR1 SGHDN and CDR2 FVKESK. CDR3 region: CASSQVGVANYGYTF. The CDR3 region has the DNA TGTGCCAGCAGCCAAGTCGGAGTGGCTAACTATGGCTACACCTTC.

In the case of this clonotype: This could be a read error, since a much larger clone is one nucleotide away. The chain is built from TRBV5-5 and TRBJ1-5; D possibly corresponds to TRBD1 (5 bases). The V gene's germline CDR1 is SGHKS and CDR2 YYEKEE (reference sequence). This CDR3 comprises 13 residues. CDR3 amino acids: CANSLGGEQPQHF. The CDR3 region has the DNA TGTGCCAACAGCTTGGGAGGGGAACAGCCCCAGCATTTT. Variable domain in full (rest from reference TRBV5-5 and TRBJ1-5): DAGVTQSPTHLIKTRGQQVTLRCSPISGHKSVSWYQQVLGQGPQFIFQYYEKEERGRGNFPDRFSARQFPNYSSELNVNALLLGDSALYLCANSLGGEQPQHFGDGTRLSIL.

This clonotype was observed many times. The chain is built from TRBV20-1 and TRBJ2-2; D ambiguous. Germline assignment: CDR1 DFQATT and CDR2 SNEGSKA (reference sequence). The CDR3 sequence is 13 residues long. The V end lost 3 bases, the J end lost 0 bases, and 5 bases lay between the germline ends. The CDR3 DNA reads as TGCAGTGCTAGCGCCGCGAACACCGGGGAGCTGTTTTTT. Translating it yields CSASAANTGELFF.

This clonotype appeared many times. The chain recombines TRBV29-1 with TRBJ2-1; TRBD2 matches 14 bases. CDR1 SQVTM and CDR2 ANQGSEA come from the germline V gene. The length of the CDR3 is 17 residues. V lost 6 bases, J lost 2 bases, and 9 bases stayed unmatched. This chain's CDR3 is CSVTGTSGSGPYNEQFF. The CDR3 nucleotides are TGCAGCGTCACCGGGACTAGCGGGAGCGGGCCCTACAATGAGCAGTTCTTC.

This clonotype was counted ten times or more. For the CDR3, the DNA is TGTGCCAGCAGATCGGGGTATTCCTACGAGCAGTACTTC. It encodes CASRSGYSYEQYF. The chain has TRBV7-9 and TRBJ2-7; D possibly corresponds to TRBD2 (5 bases). Germline-derived CDR1 and CDR2 are SEHNR and FQNEAQ (reference sequence). The V and J ends lost 6 bases and 1 base respectively, with 10 bases between them. The CDR3 spans 13 residues.

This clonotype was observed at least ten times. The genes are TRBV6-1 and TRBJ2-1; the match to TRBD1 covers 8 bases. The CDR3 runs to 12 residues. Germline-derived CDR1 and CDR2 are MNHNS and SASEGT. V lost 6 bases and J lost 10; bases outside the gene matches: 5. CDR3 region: CASRQGAEEQFF. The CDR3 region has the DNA TGTGCCAGCAGGCAGGGGGCTGAGGAGCAGTTCTTC.

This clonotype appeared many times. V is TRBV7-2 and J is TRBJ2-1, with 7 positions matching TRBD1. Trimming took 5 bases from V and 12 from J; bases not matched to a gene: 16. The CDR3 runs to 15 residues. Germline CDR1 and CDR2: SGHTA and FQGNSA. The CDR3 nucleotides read TGTGCCAGCAGCCCTGGGGTCACTAGGGGGCACCCGCAGTTCTTC. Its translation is CASSPGVTRGHPQFF.

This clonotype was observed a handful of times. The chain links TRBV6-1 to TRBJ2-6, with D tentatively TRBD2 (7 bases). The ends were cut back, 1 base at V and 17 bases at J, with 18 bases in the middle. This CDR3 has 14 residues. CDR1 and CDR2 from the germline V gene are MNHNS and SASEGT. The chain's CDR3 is CASSEVGGALGMTF. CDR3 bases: TGTGCCAGCAGTGAAGTAGGGGGGGCCCTCGGCATGACTTTC.

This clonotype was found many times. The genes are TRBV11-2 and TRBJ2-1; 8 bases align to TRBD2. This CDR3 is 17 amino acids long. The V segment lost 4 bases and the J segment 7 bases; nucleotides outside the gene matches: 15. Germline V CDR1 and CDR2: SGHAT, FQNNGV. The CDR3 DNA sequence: TGTGCCAGCAGCTCTTATGGAACCGGGAGGGCGGGGAATGAGCAGTTCTTC. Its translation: CASSSYGTGRAGNEQFF.